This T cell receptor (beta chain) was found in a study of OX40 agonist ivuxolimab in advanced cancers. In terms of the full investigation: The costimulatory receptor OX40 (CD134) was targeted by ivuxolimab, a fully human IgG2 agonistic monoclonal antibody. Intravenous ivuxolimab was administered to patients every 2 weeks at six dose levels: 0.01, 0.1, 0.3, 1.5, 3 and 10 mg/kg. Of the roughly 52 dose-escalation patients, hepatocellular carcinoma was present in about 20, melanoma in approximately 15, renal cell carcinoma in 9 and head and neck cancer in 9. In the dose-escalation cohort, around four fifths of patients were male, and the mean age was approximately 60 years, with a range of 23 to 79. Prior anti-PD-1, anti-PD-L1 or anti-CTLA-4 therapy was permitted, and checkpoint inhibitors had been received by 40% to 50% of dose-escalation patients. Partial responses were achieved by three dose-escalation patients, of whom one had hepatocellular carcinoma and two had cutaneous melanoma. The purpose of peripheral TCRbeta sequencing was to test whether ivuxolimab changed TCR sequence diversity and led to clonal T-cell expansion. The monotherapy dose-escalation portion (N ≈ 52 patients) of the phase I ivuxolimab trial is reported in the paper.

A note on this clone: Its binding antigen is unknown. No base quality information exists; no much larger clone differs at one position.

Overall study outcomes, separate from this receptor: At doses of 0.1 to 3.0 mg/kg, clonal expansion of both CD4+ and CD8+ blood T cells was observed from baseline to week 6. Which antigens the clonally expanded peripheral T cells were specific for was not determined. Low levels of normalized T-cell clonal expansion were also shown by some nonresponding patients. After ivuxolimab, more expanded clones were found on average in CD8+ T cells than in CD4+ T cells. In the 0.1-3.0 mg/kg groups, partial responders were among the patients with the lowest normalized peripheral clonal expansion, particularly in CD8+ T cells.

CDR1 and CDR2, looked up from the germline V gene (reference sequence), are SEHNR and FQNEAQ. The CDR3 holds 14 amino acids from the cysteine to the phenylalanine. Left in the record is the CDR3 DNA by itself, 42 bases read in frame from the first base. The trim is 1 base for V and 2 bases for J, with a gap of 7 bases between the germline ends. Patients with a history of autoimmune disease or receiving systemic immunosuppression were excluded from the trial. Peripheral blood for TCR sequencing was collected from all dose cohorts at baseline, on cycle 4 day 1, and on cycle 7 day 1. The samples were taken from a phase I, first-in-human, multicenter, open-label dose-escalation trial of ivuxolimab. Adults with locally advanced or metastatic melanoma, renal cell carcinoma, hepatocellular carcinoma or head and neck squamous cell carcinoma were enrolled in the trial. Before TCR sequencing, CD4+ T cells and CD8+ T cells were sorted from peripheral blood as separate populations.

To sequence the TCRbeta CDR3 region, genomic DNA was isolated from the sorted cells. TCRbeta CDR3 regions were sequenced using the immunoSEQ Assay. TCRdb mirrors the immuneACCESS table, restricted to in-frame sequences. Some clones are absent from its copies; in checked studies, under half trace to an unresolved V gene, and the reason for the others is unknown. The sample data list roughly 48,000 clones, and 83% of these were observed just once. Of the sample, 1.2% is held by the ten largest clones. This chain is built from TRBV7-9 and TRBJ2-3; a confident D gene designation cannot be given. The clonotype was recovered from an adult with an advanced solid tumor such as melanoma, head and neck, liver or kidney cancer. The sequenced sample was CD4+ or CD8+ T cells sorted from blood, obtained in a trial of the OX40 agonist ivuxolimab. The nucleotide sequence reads TGTGCCAGCAGCTTAGGTATCCCCACAGATACGCAGTATTTT. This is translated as CASSLGIPTDTQYF.